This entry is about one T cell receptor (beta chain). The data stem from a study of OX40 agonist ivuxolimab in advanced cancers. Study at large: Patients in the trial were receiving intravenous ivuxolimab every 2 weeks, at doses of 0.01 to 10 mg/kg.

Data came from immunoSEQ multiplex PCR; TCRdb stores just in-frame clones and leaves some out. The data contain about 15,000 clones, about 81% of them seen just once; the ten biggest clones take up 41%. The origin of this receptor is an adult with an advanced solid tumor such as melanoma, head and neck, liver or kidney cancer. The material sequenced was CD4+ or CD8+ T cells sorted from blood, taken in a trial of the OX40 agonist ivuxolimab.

CDR3 DNA: TGTGCCAGCAGCCTCCCGGGACTTAGCTACGAGCAGTACTTC. Translating gives CASSLPGLSYEQYF. J is TRBJ2-7 and V is TRBV11-2, with a weak D call TRBD2 (6 bases). Germline V gene sequence: CDR1 SGHAT, CDR2 FQNNGV. Between the trimmed V and J ends, which lost 5 bases and 3 bases, there was a span of 14 bases. The CDR3 consists of 14 residues.